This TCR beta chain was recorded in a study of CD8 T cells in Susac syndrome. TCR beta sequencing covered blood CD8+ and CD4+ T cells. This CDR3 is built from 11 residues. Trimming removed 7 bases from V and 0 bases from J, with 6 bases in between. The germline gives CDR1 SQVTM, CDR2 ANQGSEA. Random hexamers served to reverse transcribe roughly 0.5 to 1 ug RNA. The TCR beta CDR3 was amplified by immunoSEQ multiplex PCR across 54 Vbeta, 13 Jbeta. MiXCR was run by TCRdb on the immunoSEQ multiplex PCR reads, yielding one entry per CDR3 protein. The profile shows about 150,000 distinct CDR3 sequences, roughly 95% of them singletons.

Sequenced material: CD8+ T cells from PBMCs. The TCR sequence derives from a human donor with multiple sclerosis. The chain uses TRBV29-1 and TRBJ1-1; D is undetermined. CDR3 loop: CSAEMNTEAFF. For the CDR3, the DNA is TGCAGCGCTGAGATGAACACTGAAGCTTTCTTT.